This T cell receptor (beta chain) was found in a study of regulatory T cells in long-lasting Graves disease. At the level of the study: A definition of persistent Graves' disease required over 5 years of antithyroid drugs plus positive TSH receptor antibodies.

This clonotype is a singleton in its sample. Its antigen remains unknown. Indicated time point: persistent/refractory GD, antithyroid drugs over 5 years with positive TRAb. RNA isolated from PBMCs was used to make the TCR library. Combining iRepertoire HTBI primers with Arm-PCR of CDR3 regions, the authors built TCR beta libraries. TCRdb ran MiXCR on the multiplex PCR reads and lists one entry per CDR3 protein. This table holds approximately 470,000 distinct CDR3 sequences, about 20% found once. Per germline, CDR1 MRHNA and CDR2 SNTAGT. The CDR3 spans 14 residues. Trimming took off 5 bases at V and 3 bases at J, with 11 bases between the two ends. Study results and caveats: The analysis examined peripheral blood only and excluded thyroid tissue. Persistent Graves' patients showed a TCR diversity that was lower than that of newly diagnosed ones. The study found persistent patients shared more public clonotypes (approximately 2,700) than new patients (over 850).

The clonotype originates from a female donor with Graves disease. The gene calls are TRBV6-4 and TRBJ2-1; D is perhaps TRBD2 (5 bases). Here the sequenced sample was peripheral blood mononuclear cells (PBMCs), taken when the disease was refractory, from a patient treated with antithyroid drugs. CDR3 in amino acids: CASSYPGDYNEQFF. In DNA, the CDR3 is TGTGCCAGCAGTTACCCCGGGGACTACAATGAGCAGTTCTTC.